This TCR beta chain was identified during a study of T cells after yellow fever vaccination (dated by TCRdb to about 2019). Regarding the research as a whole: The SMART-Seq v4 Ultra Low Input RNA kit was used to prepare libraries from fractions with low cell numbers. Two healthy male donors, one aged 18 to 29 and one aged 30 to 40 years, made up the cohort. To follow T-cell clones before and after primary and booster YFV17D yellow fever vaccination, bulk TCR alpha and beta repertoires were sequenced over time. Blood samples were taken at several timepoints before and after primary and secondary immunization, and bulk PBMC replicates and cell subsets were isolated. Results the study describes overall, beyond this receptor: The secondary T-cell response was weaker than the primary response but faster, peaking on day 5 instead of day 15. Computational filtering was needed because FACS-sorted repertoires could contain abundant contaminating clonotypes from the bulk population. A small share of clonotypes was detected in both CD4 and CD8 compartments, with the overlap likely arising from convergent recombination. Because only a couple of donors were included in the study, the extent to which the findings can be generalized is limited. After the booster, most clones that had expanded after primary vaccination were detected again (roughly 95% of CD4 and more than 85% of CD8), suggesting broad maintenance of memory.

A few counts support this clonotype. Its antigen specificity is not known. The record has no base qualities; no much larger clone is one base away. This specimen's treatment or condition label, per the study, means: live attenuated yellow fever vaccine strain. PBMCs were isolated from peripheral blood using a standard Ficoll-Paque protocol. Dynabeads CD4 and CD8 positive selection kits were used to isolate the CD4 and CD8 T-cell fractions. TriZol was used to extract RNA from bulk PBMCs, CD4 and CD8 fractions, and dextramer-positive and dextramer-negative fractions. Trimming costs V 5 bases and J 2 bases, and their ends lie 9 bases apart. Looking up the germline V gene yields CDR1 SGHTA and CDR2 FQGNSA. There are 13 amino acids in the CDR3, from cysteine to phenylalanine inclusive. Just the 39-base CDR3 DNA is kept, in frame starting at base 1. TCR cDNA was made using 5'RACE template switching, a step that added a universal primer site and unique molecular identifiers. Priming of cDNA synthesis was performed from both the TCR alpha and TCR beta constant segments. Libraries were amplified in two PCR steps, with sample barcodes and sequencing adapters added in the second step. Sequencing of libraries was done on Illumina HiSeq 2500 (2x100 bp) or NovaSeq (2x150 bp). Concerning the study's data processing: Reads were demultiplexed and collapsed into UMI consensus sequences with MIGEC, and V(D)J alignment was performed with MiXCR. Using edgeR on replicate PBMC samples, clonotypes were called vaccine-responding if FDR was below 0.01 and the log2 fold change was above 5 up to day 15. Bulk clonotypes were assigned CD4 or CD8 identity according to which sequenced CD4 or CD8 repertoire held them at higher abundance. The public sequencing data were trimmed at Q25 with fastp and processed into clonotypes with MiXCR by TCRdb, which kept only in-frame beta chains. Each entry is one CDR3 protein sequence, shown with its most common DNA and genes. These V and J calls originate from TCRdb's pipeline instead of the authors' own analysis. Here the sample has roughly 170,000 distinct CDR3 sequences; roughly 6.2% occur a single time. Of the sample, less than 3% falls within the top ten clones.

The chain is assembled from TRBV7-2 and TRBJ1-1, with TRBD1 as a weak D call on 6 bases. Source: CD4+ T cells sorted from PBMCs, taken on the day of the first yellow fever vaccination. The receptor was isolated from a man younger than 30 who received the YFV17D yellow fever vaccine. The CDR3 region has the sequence CASSAGHNTEAFF. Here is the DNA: TGTGCCAGCAGCGCGGGACACAACACTGAAGCTTTCTTT. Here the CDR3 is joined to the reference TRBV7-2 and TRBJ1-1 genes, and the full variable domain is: GAGVSQSPSNKVTEKGKDVELRCDPISGHTALYWYRQSLGQGLEFLIYFQGNSAPDKSGLPSDRFSAERTGGSVSTLTIQRTQQEDSAVYLCASSAGHNTEAFFGQGTRLTVV.